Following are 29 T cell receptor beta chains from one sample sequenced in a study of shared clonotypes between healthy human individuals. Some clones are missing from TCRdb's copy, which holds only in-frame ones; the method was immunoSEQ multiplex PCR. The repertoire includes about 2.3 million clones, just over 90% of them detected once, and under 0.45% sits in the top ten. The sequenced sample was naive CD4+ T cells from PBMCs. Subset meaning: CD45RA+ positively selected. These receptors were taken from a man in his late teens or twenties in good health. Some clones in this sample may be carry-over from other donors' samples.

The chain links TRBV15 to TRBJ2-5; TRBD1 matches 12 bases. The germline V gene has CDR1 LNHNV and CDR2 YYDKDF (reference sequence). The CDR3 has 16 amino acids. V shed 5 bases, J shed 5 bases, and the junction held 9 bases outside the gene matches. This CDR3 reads CATSGTGTGGWETQYF. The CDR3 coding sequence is TGTGCCACCAGCGGCACCGGGACAGGGGGCTGGGAGACCCAGTACTTC.

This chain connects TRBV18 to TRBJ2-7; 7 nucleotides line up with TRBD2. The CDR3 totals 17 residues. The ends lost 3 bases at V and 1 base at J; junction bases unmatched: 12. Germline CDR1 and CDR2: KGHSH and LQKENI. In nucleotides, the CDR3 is TGTGCCAGCTCACCGTACAGTTCCCTAGCGGATTCCTACGAGCAGTACTTC. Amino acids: CASSPYSSLADSYEQYF.

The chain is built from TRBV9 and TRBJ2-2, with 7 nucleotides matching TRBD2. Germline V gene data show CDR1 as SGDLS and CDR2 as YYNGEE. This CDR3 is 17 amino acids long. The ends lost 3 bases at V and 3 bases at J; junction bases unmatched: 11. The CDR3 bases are TGTGCCAGCAGCGCCAGGACTAGTCCCGGGGACACCGGGGAGCTGTTTTTT. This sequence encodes CASSARTSPGDTGELFF.

The CDR3 nucleotides are TGTGCCAGCAGAAACACAGGGGTTGGGGAGACCCAGTACTTC. Protein product: CASRNTGVGETQYF. The J gene is TRBJ2-5, the V gene TRBV6-1; TRBD1 agrees at 7 bases. This CDR3 comprises 14 residues. CDR1 is MNHNS, CDR2 SASEGT, per germline. V shed 6 bases and J 5 bases; nucleotides not matched to a gene: 9.

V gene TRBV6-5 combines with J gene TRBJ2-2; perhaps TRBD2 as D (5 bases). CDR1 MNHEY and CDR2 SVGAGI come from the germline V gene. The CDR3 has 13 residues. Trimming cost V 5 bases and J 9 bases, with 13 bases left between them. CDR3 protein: CASSHGEFRELFF. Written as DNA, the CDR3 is TGTGCCAGCAGTCACGGGGAGTTCAGGGAGCTGTTTTTT.

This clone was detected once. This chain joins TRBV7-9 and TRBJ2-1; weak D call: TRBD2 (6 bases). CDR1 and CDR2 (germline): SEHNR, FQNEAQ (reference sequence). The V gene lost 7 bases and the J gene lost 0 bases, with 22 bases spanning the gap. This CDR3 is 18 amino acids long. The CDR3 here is CASTFRRGGLSSYNEQFF. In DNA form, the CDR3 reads TGTGCCAGCACCTTCCGACGTGGGGGGTTGAGCTCCTACAATGAGCAGTTCTTC.

The CDR3, as DNA: TGTGCCAGCAGTGAATGGGGGGGGGACACTGAAGCTTTCTTT. Translating it yields CASSEWGGDTEAFF. This chain links TRBV25-1 with TRBJ1-1; perhaps TRBD1 as D (5 bases). This CDR3 has 14 residues. Germline lookup yields CDR1 MGHDK and CDR2 SYGVNS. V lost 1 base to trimming and J lost 3 bases, with 9 bases between them.

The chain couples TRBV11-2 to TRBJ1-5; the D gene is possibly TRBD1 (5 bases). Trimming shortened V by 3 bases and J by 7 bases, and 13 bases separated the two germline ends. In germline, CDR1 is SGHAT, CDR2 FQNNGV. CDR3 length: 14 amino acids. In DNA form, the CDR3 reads TGTGCCAGCAGCTTTGAGGGACGGCAACAGCCCCAGCATTTT. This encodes CASSFEGRQQPQHF.

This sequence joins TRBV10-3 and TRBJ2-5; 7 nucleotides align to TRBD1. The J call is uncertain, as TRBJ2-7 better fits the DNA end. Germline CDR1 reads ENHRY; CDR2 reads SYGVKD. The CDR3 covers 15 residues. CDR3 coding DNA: TGTGCCACCCAACGAGGGGGCACAGGGTCCTACGAGCAGTACTTC. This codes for CATQRGGTGSYEQYF.

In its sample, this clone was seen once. The CDR3 DNA is TGCGCCAGCAGCCAAGATATAGGATCGGATGGCTACACCTTC. Amino acids: CASSQDIGSDGYTF. This chain links TRBV4-3 with TRBJ1-2, with D hard to call. The V end was cut by 0 bases, the J end by 6 bases, with 11 bases between. The CDR3 has 14 residues. Germline loops: CDR1 LGHNA, CDR2 YSLEER.

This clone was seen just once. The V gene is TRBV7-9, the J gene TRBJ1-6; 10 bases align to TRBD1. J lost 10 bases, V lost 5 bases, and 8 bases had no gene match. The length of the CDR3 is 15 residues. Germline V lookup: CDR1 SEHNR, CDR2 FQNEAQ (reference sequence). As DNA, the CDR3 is TGTGCCAGCAGCCCAGGACAGGGGGTCTGGTCACCCCTCCACTTT. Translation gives CASSPGQGVWSPLHF. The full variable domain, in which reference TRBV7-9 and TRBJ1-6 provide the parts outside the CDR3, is DTGVSQNPRHKITKRGQNVTFRCDPISEHNRLYWYRQTLGQGPEFLTYFQNEAQLEKSRLLSDRFSAERPKGSFSTLEIQRTEQGDSAMYLCASSPGQGVWSPLHFGNGTRLTVT.

The DNA of the CDR3 is TGTGCCTGGGCCTCCCTTTCGGTGGGAGGCACCTACGAGCAGTACTTC. It is translated as CAWASLSVGGTYEQYF. V gene TRBV30 combines with J gene TRBJ2-7; D is perhaps TRBD2 (6 bases). V lost 5 bases, J lost 2 bases, and 22 bases lay in between. CDR1 is GTSNPN and CDR2 is SVGIG in the germline V gene (reference sequence). This CDR3 spans 16 amino acids.

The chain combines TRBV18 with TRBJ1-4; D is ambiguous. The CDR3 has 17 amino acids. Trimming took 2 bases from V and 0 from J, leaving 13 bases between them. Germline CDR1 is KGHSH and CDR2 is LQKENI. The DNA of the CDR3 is TGTGCCAGCTCACCAGGGATTGAAACTACAACTAATGAAAAACTGTTTTTT. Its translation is CASSPGIETTTNEKLFF.

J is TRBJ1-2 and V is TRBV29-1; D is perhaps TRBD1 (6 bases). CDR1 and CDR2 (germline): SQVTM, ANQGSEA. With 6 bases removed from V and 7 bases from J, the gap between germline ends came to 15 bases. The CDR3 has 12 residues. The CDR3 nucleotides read TGCAGCGTCATCACACAGGGACGTGGCTACACCTTC. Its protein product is CSVITQGRGYTF.

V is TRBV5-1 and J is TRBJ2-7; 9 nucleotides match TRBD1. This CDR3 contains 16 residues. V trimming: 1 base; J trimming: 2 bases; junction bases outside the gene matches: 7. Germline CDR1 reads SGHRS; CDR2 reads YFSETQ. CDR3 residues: CASSLPGTGLPYEQYF. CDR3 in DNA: TGCGCCAGCAGCTTGCCCGGGACAGGGCTCCCCTACGAGCAGTACTTC.

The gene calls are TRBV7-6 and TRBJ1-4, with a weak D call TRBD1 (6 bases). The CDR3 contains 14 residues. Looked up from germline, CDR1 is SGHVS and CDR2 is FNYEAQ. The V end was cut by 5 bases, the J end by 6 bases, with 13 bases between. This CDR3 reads CASSQQGWDEKLFF. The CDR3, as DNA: TGTGCCAGCAGCCAACAGGGATGGGATGAAAAACTGTTTTTT. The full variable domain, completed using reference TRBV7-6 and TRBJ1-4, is GAGVSQSPRYKVTKRGQDVALRCDPISGHVSLYWYRQALGQGPEFLTYFNYEAQQDKSGLPNDRFSAERPEGSISTLTIQRTEQRDSAMYRCASSQQGWDEKLFFGSGTQLSVL.

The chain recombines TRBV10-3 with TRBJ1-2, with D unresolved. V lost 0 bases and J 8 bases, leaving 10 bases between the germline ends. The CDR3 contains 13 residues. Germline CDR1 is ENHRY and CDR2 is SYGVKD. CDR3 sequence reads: CAISESTLLGYTF. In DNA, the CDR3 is TGTGCCATCAGTGAGTCGACTCTTTTGGGCTACACCTTC.

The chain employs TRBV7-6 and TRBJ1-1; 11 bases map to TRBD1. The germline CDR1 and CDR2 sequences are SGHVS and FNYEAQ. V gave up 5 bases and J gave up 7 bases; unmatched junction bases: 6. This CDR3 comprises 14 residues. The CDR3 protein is CASSLRTGGGEAFF. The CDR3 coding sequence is TGTGCCAGCAGCCTGAGGACAGGGGGCGGTGAAGCTTTCTTT.

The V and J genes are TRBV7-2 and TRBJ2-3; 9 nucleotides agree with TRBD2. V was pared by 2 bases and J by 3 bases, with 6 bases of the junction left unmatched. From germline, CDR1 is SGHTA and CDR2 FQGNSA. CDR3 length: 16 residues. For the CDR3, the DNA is TGTGCCAGCAGCTTAATTAGCGGGGGACTGACAGATACGCAGTATTTT. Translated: CASSLISGGLTDTQYF. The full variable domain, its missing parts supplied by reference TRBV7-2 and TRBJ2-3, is GAGVSQSPSNKVTEKGKDVELRCDPISGHTALYWYRQSLGQGLEFLIYFQGNSAPDKSGLPSDRFSAERTGGSVSTLTIQRTQQEDSAVYLCASSLISGGLTDTQYFGPGTRLTVL.

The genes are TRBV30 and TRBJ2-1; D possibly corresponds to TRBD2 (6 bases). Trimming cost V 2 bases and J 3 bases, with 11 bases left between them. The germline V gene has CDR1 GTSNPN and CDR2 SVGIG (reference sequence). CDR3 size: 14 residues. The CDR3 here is CAWSRLGLYNEQFF. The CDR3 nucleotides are TGTGCCTGGAGTAGACTAGGACTCTACAATGAGCAGTTCTTC.

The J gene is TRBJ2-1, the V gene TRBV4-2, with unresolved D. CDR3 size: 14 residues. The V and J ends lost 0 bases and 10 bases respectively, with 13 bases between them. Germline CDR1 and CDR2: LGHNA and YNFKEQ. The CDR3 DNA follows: TGTGCCAGCAGCCAAGAGGGCCTTTCGAGGGAGCAGTTCTTC. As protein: CASSQEGLSREQFF.

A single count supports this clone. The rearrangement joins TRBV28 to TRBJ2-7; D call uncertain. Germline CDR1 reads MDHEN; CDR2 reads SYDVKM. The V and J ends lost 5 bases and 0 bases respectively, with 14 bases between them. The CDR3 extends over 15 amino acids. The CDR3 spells CASSPRAFSSYEQYF. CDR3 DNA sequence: TGTGCCAGCAGTCCCCGCGCCTTTAGCTCCTACGAGCAGTACTTC.

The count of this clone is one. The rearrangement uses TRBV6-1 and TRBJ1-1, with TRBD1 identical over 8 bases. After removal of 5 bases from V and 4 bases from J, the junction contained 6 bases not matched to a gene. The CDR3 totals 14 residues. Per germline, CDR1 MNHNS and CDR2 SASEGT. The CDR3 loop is CASSQTGGSTEAFF. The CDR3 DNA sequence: TGTGCCAGCAGTCAAACAGGGGGAAGCACTGAAGCTTTCTTT.

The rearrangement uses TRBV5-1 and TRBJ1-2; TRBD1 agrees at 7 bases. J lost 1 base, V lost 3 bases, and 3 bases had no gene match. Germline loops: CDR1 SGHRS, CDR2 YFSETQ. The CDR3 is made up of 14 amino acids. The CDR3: CASSSDRNNYGYTF. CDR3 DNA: TGCGCCAGCAGCTCGGACAGGAATAACTATGGCTACACCTTC.

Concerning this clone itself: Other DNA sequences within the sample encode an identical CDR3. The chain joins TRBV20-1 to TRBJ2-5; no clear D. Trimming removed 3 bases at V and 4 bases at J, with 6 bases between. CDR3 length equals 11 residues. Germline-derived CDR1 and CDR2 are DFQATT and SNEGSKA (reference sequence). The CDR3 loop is CSASQRETQYF. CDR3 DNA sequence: TGCAGTGCTAGCCAGCGAGAGACCCAGTACTTC.

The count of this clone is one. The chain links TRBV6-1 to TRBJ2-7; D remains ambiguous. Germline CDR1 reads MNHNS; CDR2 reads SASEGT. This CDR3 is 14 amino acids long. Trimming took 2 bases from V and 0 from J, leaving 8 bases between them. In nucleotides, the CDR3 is TGTGCCAGCAGTGAACAACAAAACTCCTACGAGCAGTACTTC. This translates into CASSEQQNSYEQYF.

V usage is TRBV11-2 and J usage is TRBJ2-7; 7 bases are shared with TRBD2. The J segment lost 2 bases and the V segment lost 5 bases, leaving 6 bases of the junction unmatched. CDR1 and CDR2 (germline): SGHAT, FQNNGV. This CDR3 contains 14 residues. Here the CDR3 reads CASSHSGTTYEQYF. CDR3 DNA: TGTGCCAGCAGCCACAGCGGGACCACCTACGAGCAGTACTTC.

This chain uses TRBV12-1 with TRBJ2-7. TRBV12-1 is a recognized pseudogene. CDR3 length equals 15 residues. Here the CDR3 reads CASSFSTRESHEQYF. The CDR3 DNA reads TGTGCCAGCAGCTTTTCAACCAGGGAGTCCCACGAGCAGTACTTC.

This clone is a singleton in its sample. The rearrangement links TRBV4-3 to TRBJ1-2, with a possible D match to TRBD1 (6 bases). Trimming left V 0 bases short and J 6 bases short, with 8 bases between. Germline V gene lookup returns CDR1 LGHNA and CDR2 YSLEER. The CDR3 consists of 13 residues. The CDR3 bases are TGCGCCAGCAGCCAAGACAGGGGAGATGGCTACACCTTC. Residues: CASSQDRGDGYTF.